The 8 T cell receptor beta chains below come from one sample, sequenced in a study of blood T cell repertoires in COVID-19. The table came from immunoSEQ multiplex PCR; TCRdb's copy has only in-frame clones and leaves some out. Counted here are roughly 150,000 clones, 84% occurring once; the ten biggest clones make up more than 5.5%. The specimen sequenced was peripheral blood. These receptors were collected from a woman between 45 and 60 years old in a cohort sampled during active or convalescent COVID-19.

CDR3 in DNA: TGTGCCAGCAGCCAGGCTTTAGGGGGCCGATCTGCCACCGGGGAGCTGTTTTTT. This codes for CASSQALGGRSATGELFF. The chain couples TRBV3-1 (or the pseudogene TRBV3-2) to TRBJ2-2, with TRBD1 matching over 7 bases. CDR1 is LGHDT, CDR2 YNNKEL, per germline (reference sequence). Germline trimming cut 3 bases from V and 4 bases from J; bases unmatched to any gene: 14. CDR3 length equals 18 residues.

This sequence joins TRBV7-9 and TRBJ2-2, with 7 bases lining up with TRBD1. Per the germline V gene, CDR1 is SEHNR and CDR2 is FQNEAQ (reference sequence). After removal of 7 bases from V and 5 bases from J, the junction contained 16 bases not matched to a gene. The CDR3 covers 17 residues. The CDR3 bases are TGTGCCAGCACGCCCATGGTTGAGAGGGGGCCTACCGGGGAGCTGTTTTTT. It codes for CASTPMVERGPTGELFF. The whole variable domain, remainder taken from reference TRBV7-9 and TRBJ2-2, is DTGVSQNPRHKITKRGQNVTFRCDPISEHNRLYWYRQTLGQGPEFLTYFQNEAQLEKSRLLSDRFSAERPKGSFSTLEIQRTEQGDSAMYLCASTPMVERGPTGELFFGEGSRLTVL.

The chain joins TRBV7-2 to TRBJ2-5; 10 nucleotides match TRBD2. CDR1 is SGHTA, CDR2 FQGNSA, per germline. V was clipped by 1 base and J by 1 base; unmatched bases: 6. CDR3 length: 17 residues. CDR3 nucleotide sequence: TGTGCCAGCAGCTTAGTTCTAGCGGGGGTCATCCAAGAGACCCAGTACTTC. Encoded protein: CASSLVLAGVIQETQYF.

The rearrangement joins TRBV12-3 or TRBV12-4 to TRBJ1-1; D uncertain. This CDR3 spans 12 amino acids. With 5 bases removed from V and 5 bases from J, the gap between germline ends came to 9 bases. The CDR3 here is CASSPPGTEAFF. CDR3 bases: TGTGCCAGCAGTCCCCCGGGGACTGAAGCTTTCTTT.

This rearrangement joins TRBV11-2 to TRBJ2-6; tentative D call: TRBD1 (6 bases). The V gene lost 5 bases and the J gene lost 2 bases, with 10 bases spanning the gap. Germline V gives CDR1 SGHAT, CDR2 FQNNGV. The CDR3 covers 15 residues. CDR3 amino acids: CASSPEGAGANVLTF. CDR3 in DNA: TGTGCCAGCAGCCCAGAGGGGGCTGGGGCCAACGTCCTGACTTTC. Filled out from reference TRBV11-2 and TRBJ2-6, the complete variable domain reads EAGVAQSPRYKIIEKRQSVAFWCNPISGHATLYWYQQILGQGPKLLIQFQNNGVVDDSQLPKDRFSAERLKGVDSTLKIQPAKLEDSAVYLCASSPEGAGANVLTFGAGSRLTVL.

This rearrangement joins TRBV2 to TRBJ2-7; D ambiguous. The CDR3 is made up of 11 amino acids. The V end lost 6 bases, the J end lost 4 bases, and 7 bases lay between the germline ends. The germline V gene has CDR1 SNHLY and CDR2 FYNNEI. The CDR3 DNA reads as TGTGCCAGCAGAGCACCTTACGAGCAGTACTTC. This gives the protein CASRAPYEQYF.

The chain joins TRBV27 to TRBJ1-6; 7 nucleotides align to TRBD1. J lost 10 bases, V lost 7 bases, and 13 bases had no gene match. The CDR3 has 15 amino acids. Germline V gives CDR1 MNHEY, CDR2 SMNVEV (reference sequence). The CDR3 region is CASMIQGGEESPLHF. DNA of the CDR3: TGTGCCAGCATGATCCAAGGGGGCGAGGAATCACCCCTCCACTTT.

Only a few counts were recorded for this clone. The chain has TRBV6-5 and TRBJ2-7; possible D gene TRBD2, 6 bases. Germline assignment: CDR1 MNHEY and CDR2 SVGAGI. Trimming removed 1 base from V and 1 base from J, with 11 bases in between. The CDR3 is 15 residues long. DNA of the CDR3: TGTGCCAGCAGTTACTTATACGGGGGATCCTACGAGCAGTACTTC. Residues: CASSYLYGGSYEQYF.